The 2 T cell receptor beta chains below were found in one sample sequenced in a study of blood T cell repertoires in COVID-19. Method: immunoSEQ multiplex PCR; TCRdb's copy keeps in-frame clones and lacks some. The sample holds under 150,000 clones, roughly 84% seen once. Sequencing was carried out using peripheral blood. The receptors were gathered from a woman aged 80 or over with acute or convalescent COVID-19.

This chain links TRBV29-1 with TRBJ2-7; no reliable D call. Germline-derived CDR1 and CDR2 are SQVTM and ANQGSEA. V shed 6 bases and J shed 4 bases, with 13 bases lying between them. CDR3 size: 12 residues. CDR3 in amino acids: CSVESDKYEQYF. The CDR3 DNA reads TGCAGCGTAGAATCTGACAAGTACGAGCAGTACTTC.

J is TRBJ1-4 and V is TRBV29-1; perhaps TRBD1 as D (6 bases). The CDR3 has 16 amino acids. V was shortened by 8 bases and J by 4 bases, with 23 bases between the two germline ends. CDR1 and CDR2 (germline): SQVTM, ANQGSEA. CDR3 bases: TGCAGCCCCCGTCGGGGGGCCGGGGGAAGTAATGAAAAACTGTTTTTT. Amino acid sequence: CSPRRGAGGSNEKLFF.